The T cell receptor (beta chain) described here comes from a study of T cell responses to AZD1222 COVID-19 vaccine. Trimming took 4 bases from V and 2 from J, leaving 9 bases between them. The CDR3 length is 13 residues. In germline, CDR1 is SQVTM, CDR2 ANQGSEA. Produced via immunoSEQ multiplex PCR; TCRdb's table is partial and in-frame only. The sample includes some 150,000 clones, 92% of them seen just once. Sequencing was performed on peripheral blood, taken 28 days after the second AZD1222 dose. The sequence derives from an adult who received the AZD1222 COVID-19 vaccine. The rearrangement links TRBV29-1 to TRBJ1-3, with D unclear. Written as DNA, the CDR3 is TGCAGCGTTGTCATACAGACTGGAAACACCATATATTTT. Its translation is CSVVIQTGNTIYF.